The 28 T cell receptor beta chains below were found in one sample sequenced in a study of shared clonotypes between healthy human individuals. TCRdb keeps only in-frame clones here, not all; method: immunoSEQ multiplex PCR. Among roughly 2.4 million clones listed, about 94% were seen once. Sequencing was performed on naive CD4+ T cells sorted from blood. Subset in this sample: CD45RA+ positively selected. Source of these receptors: a man aged 18 to 29 in good health.

The genes are TRBV5-4 and TRBJ2-1; TRBD2 matches at 10 bases. Germline CDR1 is SGHNT and CDR2 is YYREEE (reference sequence). Losses at the gene ends were 4 bases for V and 5 bases for J; bases not matched to a gene: 6. There are 15 residues in the CDR3. This CDR3 reads CASSRGTSANNEQFF. DNA of the CDR3: TGTGCCAGCAGCCGGGGGACTAGCGCCAACAATGAGCAGTTCTTC. Full variable domain (outside the CDR3, taken from reference TRBV5-4 and TRBJ2-1): ETGVTQSPTHLIKTRGQQVTLRCSSQSGHNTVSWYQQALGQGPQFIFQYYREEENGRGNFPPRFSGLQFPNYSSELNVNALELDDSALYLCASSRGTSANNEQFFGPGTRLTVL.

With respect to this clone: The sample holds other DNA sequences that translate to the same CDR3. The rearrangement joins TRBV6-5 to TRBJ1-2; D is unclear. There are 12 residues in the CDR3. Trimming pared 6 bases from V and 2 bases from J, leaving 7 bases between. The V gene's germline CDR1 is MNHEY and CDR2 SVGAGI. Here the CDR3 DNA reads TGTGCCAGCAGCCCCGGGAACTATGGCTACACCTTC. It yields the protein CASSPGNYGYTF.

The chain combines TRBV11-3 with TRBJ2-7; the D is unclear. The V gene lost 2 bases and the J gene lost 0 bases, with 8 bases spanning the gap. The germline V gene has CDR1 SGHNT and CDR2 YENEEA. This CDR3 is 14 amino acids long. CDR3 region: CASSLSAGSYEQYF. The CDR3 region has the DNA TGTGCCAGCAGCTTATCCGCAGGCTCCTACGAGCAGTACTTC.

This sequence joins TRBV2 and TRBJ1-1; D not resolved. Germline CDR1 is SNHLY and CDR2 is FYNNEI. The CDR3 is 12 residues long. V dropped 10 bases and J dropped 0 bases, with 9 bases sitting between them. The CDR3 sequence is CANSMMNTEAFF. The CDR3 nucleotides are TGTGCCAACTCAATGATGAACACTGAAGCTTTCTTT.

CDR3 DNA sequence: TGTGCCAGCAGCTATGGGCAGACCTACGAGCAGTACTTC. Translating it yields CASSYGQTYEQYF. This rearrangement joins TRBV5-6 to TRBJ2-7; D is undetermined. The germline CDR1 and CDR2 sequences are SGHDT and YYEEEE. CDR3 size: 13 residues. Trimming shortened V by 3 bases and J by 2 bases, and 9 bases separated the two germline ends. Looking up the rest from reference TRBV5-6 and TRBJ2-7 gives the full variable domain: DAGVTQSPTHLIKTRGQQVTLRCSPKSGHDTVSWYQQALGQGPQFIFQYYEEEERQRGNFPDRFSGHQFPNYSSELNVNALLLGDSALYLCASSYGQTYEQYFGPGTRLTVT.

This clone was counted a single time. The CDR3 DNA reads as TGCGCCAGCAGTAGGGGACAGGGGGTTGCAGAGACCCAGTACTTC. It encodes CASSRGQGVAETQYF. The chain couples TRBV5-1 to TRBJ2-5, with 11 bases identical to TRBD1. The length of the CDR3 is 15 residues. Trimming removed 5 bases from V and 4 bases from J; junction bases left unmatched: 7. Germline-derived CDR1 and CDR2 are SGHRS and YFSETQ.

The V call is TRBV4-3, the J call TRBJ2-7; tentatively, D is TRBD1 or TRBD2 (5 bases each). Germline loops: CDR1 LGHNA, CDR2 YSLEER. V gave up 1 base and J gave up 3 bases, with 19 bases separating them. The CDR3 has 17 residues. CDR3 DNA sequence: TGCGCCAGCAGCCAAGGGCCCCATGGGGGAGCAGTCTACGAGCAGTACTTC. This sequence encodes CASSQGPHGGAVYEQYF.

This chain joins TRBV7-2 and TRBJ1-3, with a possible D match to TRBD1 (6 bases). The CDR3 contains 13 residues. Per the germline V gene, CDR1 is SGHTA and CDR2 is FQGNSA. Trimming left V 6 bases short and J 4 bases short, with 10 bases between. CDR3 bases: TGTGCCAGCAGAGGGGGGACCGGAAACACCATATATTTT. Protein: CASRGGTGNTIYF.

The V gene is TRBV2, the J gene TRBJ2-2; TRBD1 matches at 7 bases. V was clipped by 8 bases and J by 6 bases; unmatched bases: 9. Germline V gene data show CDR1 as SNHLY and CDR2 as FYNNEI. The CDR3 has 14 amino acids. For the CDR3, the DNA is TGTGCCAGCGCGTCGACAGGGCCCGCCGGGGAGCTGTTTTTT. Its translation: CASASTGPAGELFF.

In the case of this clone: Other DNA sequences of this sample code for an identical CDR3. The chain couples TRBV28 to TRBJ2-7, with TRBD1 matching over 9 bases. The CDR3 length is 14 residues. V was pared by 5 bases and J by 1 base, with 3 bases of the junction left unmatched. Germline CDR1 is MDHEN and CDR2 is SYDVKM. The CDR3 nucleotides read TGTGCCAGCAGTACCGGGACAGGGTCCTACGAGCAGTACTTC. Translated, it gives CASSTGTGSYEQYF.

The chain uses TRBV7-9 and TRBJ2-3; 15 bases align to TRBD2. The CDR3 totals 19 residues. V dropped 0 bases and J dropped 0; count of bases not matched to a gene: 4. CDR1 is SEHNR and CDR2 is FQNEAQ in the germline V gene (reference sequence). This chain's CDR3 is CASSLAGTSGGSSTDTQYF. CDR3 nucleotide sequence: TGTGCCAGCAGCTTAGCCGGGACTAGCGGGGGGTCTAGCACAGATACGCAGTATTTT.

This clone was recorded once. Here the CDR3 reads CASSRETGNQPQHF. In DNA, the CDR3 is TGTGCCAGCAGCCGGGAGACAGGCAATCAGCCCCAGCATTTT. This chain links TRBV11-2 with TRBJ1-5, with D tentatively TRBD1 (5 bases). Germline V gene data show CDR1 as SGHAT and CDR2 as FQNNGV. The ends were cut back, 5 bases at V and 2 bases at J, with 10 bases in the middle. The CDR3 runs 14 residues.

This clone was seen once. The chain joins TRBV6-1 to TRBJ1-2; D remains unclear. The CDR3 sequence is 11 residues long. From germline, CDR1 is MNHNS and CDR2 SASEGT. Deletions cut 2 bases from V and 14 bases from J, with 12 bases between. CDR3 DNA: TGTGCCAGCAGTGAATATGCGGCCTGTACCTTC. It is translated as CASSEYAACTF.

The J gene is TRBJ2-7, the V gene TRBV27; 13 bases fit TRBD2. In germline, CDR1 is MNHEY, CDR2 SMNVEV (reference sequence). The CDR3 extends over 16 amino acids. J was trimmed by 3 bases and V by 4 bases; bases with no gene match: 6. DNA for the CDR3: TGTGCCAGCAGTTCCACGGGACTAGCGGGGAACTACGAGCAGTACTTC. Protein product: CASSSTGLAGNYEQYF.

This clone has a single count. This chain connects TRBV2 to TRBJ2-5; D is uncertain. Germline CDR1 and CDR2: SNHLY and FYNNEI. The ends were cut back, 2 bases at V and 5 bases at J, with 9 bases in the middle. This CDR3 spans 13 amino acids. The CDR3: CASSEIPLETQYF. DNA of the CDR3: TGTGCCAGCAGTGAAATCCCGTTGGAGACCCAGTACTTC. The full variable domain, its missing parts supplied by reference TRBV2 and TRBJ2-5, is EPEVTQTPSHQVTQMGQEVILRCVPISNHLYFYWYRQILGQKVEFLVSFYNNEISEKSEIFDDQFSVERPDGSNFTLKIRSTKLEDSAMYFCASSEIPLETQYFGPGTRLLVL.

With regard to this clone: The sample has other DNA sequences that encode this CDR3 too. The rearrangement links TRBV28 to TRBJ1-5; D remains ambiguous. Germline CDR1 MDHEN, CDR2 SYDVKM. Trimming cost V 7 bases and J 0 bases, with 4 bases left between them. The length of the CDR3 is 12 residues. DNA of the CDR3: TGTGCCAGCACAGGTAGCAATCAGCCCCAGCATTTT. Protein: CASTGSNQPQHF.

The chain is built from TRBV30 and TRBJ2-5, with D perhaps TRBD1 or TRBD2 (6 bases each). CDR3 length: 15 residues. V lost 3 bases to trimming and J lost 4 bases, with 18 bases between them. CDR1 and CDR2 (germline): GTSNPN, SVGIG (reference sequence). CDR3 residues: CAWSLHGGRRETQYF. The CDR3 nucleotides are TGTGCCTGGAGCTTACACGGGGGCAGGCGAGAGACCCAGTACTTC.

The chain joins TRBV30 to TRBJ2-5; D uncertain. Trimming removed 0 bases at V and 3 bases at J, with 8 bases between. The CDR3 runs to 13 residues. Germline V gene sequence: CDR1 GTSNPN, CDR2 SVGIG (reference sequence). This CDR3 reads CAWSVTSKETQYF. CDR3 bases: TGTGCCTGGAGTGTAACGTCGAAAGAGACCCAGTACTTC.

V and J are TRBV11-3 and TRBJ2-3, with TRBD2 matching over 8 bases. The CDR3 loop spans 16 amino acids. V lost 3 bases, J lost 0 bases, and 5 bases stayed unmatched. Germline CDR1 is SGHNT and CDR2 is YENEEA. The CDR3 is CASSFRSGGSTDTQYF. CDR3 nucleotides: TGTGCCAGCAGCTTCCGGAGCGGGGGTAGCACAGATACGCAGTATTTT. Full variable domain (outside the CDR3, taken from reference TRBV11-3 and TRBJ2-3): EAGVVQSPRYKIIEKKQPVAFWCNPISGHNTLYWYLQNLGQGPELLIRYENEEAVDDSQLPKDRFSAERLKGVDSTLKIQPAELGDSAVYLCASSFRSGGSTDTQYFGPGTRLTVL.

DNA of the CDR3: TGTGCCAGCAGTGGACAGGGGGAAACCTATGGCTACACCTTC. Translated: CASSGQGETYGYTF. V is TRBV6-5 and J is TRBJ1-2, with 10 positions matching TRBD1. The CDR3 spans 14 residues. Germline loops: CDR1 MNHEY, CDR2 SVGAGI. V gave up 5 bases and J gave up 4 bases; unmatched junction bases: 4.

A single count supports this clone. The rearrangement uses TRBV28 and TRBJ2-4; D not resolved. The V gene's germline CDR1 is MDHEN and CDR2 SYDVKM. The CDR3 is 12 amino acids. Trimming stripped 5 bases from V and 10 bases from J, with 12 bases between. The CDR3 is CASSKGLVIQYF. The DNA of the CDR3 is TGTGCCAGCAGTAAGGGCCTCGTTATTCAGTACTTC. Full variable domain (remainder filled in from reference TRBV28 and TRBJ2-4): DVKVTQSSRYLVKRTGEKVFLECVQDMDHENMFWYRQDPGLGLRLIYFSYDVKMKEKGDIPEGYSVSREKKERFSLILESASTNQTSMYLCASSKGLVIQYFGAGTRLSVL.

The chain links TRBV6-1 to TRBJ1-5, with D perhaps matching TRBD1 (6 bases). V was trimmed by 6 bases and J by 4 bases, leaving 16 bases between them. Per the germline V gene, CDR1 is MNHNS and CDR2 is SASEGT. The CDR3 contains 15 residues. In DNA, the CDR3 is TGTGCCAGCAGGGGGGCCGGGACTTTTAATCAGCCCCAGCATTTT. It specifies CASRGAGTFNQPQHF.

V and J are TRBV5-1 and TRBJ2-2; tentative D call: TRBD2 (5 bases). V was cut by 1 base and J by 5 bases, with 15 bases left in between. CDR1 is SGHRS and CDR2 is YFSETQ in the germline V gene. CDR3 length equals 16 residues. CDR3 region: CASSLPGSGFTGELFF. DNA for the CDR3: TGCGCCAGCAGCTTGCCGGGGTCGGGGTTTACCGGGGAGCTGTTTTTT.

The sample holds one count of this clone. The V call is TRBV19, the J call TRBJ2-7; D might be TRBD2 (6 bases). The CDR3 has 14 amino acids. Germline-derived CDR1 and CDR2 are LNHDA and SQIVND (reference sequence). V shed 1 base and J shed 6 bases, with 13 bases lying between them. Here the CDR3 reads CASSIGNSEGEQYF. CDR3 bases: TGTGCCAGTAGTATAGGGAACTCGGAGGGCGAGCAGTACTTC.

The chain combines TRBV1 with TRBJ1-2; the D call in the table, TRBD1, was not verified against the DNA. TRBV1 corresponds to a pseudogene. The CDR3 runs to 14 residues. The DNA for the CDR3 is TGCACCAGCAGCCACCCGGACAGGGGCTATGGCTACACCTTC. It specifies CTSSHPDRGYGYTF.

In its sample, this clone was seen once. The genes are TRBV25-1 and TRBJ2-3, with TRBD1 as a possible D gene (6 bases). The germline V gene encodes CDR1 MGHDK and CDR2 SYGVNS. Deletions cut 10 bases from V and 2 bases from J, with 13 bases between. The CDR3 loop spans 13 amino acids. CDR3: CATTRGTTDTQYF. In DNA, the CDR3 is TGTGCCACCACGAGGGGGACCACAGATACGCAGTATTTT.

For the CDR3, the DNA is TGTGCCAGCAGTGAAGGTCCGGCCCTAGCCAAAAACATTCAGTACTTC. Its translation: CASSEGPALAKNIQYF. V and J are TRBV2 and TRBJ2-4; no reliable D call. V was trimmed by 1 base and J by 0 bases, leaving 10 bases between them. The CDR3 covers 16 residues. From germline, CDR1 is SNHLY and CDR2 FYNNEI.

This clone was recorded only once. This chain connects TRBV7-8 to TRBJ1-4, with D possibly TRBD1 on 5 matching bases. Germline V lookup: CDR1 SGHVS, CDR2 FQNEAQ. The CDR3 totals 17 residues. V gave up 5 bases and J gave up 1 base, with 17 bases separating them. CDR3 sequence reads: CASSPHPGFETNEKLFF. The CDR3 region has the DNA TGTGCCAGCAGCCCCCATCCAGGGTTTGAAACTAATGAAAAACTGTTTTTT.